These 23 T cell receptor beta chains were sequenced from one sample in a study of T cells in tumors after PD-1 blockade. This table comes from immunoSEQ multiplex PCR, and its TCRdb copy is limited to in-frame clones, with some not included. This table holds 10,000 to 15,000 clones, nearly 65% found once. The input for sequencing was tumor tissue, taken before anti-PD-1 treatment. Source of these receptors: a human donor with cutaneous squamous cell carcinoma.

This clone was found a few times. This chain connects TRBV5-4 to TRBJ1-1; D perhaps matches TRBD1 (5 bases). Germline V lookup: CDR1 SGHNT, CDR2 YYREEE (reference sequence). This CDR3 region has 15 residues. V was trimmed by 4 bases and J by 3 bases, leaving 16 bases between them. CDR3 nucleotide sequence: TGTGCCAGCAGCCCGGAGGCAGGGCGGGACACTGAAGCTTTCTTT. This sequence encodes CASSPEAGRDTEAFF.

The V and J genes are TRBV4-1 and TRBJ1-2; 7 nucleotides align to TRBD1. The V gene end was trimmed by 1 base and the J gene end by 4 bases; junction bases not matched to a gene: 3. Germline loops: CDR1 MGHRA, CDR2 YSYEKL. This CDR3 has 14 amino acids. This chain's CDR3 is CASSQVTGVYGYTF. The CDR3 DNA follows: TGCGCCAGCAGCCAAGTCACAGGGGTCTATGGCTACACCTTC.

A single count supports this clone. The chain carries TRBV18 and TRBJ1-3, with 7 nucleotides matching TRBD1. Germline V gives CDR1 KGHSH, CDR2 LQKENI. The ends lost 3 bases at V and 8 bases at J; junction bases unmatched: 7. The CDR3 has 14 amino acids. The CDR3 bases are TGTGCCAGCTCACCCTCGGGACAGTTGGACACCATATATTTT. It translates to CASSPSGQLDTIYF.

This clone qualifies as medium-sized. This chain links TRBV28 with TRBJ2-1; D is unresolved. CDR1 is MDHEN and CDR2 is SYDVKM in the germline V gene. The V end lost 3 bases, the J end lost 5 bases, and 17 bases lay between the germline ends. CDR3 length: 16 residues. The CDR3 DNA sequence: TGTGCCAGCAGTTTCAGTCCCCCCGCCCGTGACAATGAGCAGTTCTTC. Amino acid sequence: CASSFSPPARDNEQFF.

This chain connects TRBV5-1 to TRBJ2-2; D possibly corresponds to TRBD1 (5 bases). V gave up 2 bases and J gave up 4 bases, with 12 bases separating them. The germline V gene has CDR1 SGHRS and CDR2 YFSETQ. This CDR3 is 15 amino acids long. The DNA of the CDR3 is TGCGCCAGCAGCTTTGATGGGGCGAGCACCGGGGAGCTGTTTTTT. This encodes CASSFDGASTGELFF.

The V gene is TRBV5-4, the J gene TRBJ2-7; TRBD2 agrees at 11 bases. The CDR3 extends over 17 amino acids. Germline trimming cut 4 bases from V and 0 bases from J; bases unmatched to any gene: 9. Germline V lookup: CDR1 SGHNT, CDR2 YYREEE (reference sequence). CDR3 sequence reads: CASSRGLAGGSSYEQYF. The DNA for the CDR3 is TGTGCCAGCAGCCGAGGGCTAGCGGGGGGAAGCTCCTACGAGCAGTACTTC.

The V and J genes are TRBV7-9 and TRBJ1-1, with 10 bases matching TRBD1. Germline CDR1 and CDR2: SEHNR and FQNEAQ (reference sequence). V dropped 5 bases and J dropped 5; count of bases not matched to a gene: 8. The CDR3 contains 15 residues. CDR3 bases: TGTGCCAGCAGCGCGCGACAGGGGGCATTGACTGAAGCTTTCTTT. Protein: CASSARQGALTEAFF. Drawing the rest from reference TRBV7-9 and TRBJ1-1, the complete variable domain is DTGVSQNPRHKITKRGQNVTFRCDPISEHNRLYWYRQTLGQGPEFLTYFQNEAQLEKSRLLSDRFSAERPKGSFSTLEIQRTEQGDSAMYLCASSARQGALTEAFFGQGTRLTVV.

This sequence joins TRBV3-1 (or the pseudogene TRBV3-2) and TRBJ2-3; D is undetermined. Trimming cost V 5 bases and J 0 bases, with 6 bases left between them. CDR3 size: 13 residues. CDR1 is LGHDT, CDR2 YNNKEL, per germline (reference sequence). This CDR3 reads CASSYRSTDTQYF. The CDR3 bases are TGTGCCAGCAGCTATCGGAGCACAGATACGCAGTATTTT.

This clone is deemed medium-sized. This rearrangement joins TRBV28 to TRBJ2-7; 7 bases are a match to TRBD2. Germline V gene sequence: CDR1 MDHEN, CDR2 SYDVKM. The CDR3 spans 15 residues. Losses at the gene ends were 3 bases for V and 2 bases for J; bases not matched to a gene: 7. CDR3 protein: CASSFSEGLTYEQYF. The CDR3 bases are TGTGCCAGCAGTTTTTCCGAGGGACTAACCTACGAGCAGTACTTC.

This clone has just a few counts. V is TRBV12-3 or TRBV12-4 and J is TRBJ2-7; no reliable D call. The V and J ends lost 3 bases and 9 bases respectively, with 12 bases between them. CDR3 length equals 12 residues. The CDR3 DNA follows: TGTGCCAGCAGTTTCCGAGACTCCGGGCAGTACTTC. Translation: CASSFRDSGQYF.

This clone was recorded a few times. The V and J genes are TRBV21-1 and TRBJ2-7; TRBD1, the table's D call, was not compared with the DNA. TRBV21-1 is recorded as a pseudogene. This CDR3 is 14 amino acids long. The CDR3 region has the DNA TGTGCCAGCAGCAACGAACACCCAACCCCCGAATGGTACTTC. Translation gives CASSNEHPTPEWYF.

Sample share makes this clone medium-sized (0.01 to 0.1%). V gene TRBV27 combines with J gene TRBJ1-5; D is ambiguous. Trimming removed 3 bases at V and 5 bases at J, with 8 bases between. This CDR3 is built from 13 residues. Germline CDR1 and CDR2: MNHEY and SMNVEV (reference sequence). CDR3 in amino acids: CASSFIRDQPQHF. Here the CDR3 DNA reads TGTGCCAGCAGTTTCATTCGGGATCAGCCCCAGCATTTT.

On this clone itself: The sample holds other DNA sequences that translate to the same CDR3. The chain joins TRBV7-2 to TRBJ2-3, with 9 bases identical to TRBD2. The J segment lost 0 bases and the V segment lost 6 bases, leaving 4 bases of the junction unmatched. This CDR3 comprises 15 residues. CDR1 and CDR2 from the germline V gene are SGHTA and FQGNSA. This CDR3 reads CASSLSGRSTDTQYF. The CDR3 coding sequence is TGTGCCAGCAGTCTTAGCGGGAGAAGCACAGATACGCAGTATTTT.

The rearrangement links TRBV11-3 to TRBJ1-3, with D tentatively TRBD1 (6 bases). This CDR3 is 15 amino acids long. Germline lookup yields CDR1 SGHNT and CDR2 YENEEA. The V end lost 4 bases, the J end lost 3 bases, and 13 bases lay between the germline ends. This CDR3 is CASSSGGSGGNTIYF. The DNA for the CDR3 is TGTGCCAGCAGCTCCGGGGGCTCTGGTGGAAACACCATATATTTT.

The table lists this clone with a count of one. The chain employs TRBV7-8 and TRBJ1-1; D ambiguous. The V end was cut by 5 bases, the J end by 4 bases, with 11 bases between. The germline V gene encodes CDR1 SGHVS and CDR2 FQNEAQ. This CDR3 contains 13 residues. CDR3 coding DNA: TGTGCCAGCAGCCTAACGGGCAGCACTGAAGCTTTCTTT. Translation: CASSLTGSTEAFF.

The CDR3 DNA reads as TGTGCCAGCAGTTTGACAGGGTTCCAAGACACTGAAGCTTTCTTT. Translating gives CASSLTGFQDTEAFF. This chain joins TRBV28 and TRBJ1-1; 7 bases agree with TRBD1. This CDR3 has 15 residues. J gave up 3 bases and V 3 bases, and 7 bases lay outside the gene matches. Germline assignment: CDR1 MDHEN and CDR2 SYDVKM.

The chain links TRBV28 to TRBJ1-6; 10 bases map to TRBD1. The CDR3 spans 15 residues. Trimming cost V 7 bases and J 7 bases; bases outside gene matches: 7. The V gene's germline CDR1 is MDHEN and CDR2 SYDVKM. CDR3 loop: CASNGQGGYNSPLHF. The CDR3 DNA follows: TGTGCCAGCAATGGACAGGGGGGGTACAATTCACCCCTCCACTTT.

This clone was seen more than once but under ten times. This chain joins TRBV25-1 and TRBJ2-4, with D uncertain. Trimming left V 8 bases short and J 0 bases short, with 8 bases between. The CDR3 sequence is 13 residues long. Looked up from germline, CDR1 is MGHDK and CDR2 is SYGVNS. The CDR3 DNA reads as TGTGCCAGCGGAGATTTAGCCAAAAACATTCAGTACTTC. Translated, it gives CASGDLAKNIQYF.

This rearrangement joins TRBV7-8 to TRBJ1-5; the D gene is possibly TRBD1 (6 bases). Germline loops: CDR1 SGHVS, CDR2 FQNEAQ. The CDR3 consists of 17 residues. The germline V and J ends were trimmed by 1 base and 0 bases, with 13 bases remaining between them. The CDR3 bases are TGTGCCAGCAGCTTAGACGGCAGGGGCTATAGCAATCAGCCCCAGCATTTT. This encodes CASSLDGRGYSNQPQHF.

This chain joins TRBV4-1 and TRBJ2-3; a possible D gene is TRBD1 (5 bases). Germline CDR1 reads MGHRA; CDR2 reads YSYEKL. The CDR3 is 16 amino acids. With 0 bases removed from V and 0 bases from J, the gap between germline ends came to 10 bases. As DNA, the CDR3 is TGCGCCAGCAGCCAAGAAGCAAGGGGCAGCACAGATACGCAGTATTTT. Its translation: CASSQEARGSTDTQYF.

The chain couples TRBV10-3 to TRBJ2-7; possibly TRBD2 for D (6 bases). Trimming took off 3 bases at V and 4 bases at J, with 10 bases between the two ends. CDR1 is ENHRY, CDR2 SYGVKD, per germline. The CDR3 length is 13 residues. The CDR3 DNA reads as TGTGCCATCAGTGATAGCGGAGGTTACGAGCAGTACTTC. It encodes CAISDSGGYEQYF.

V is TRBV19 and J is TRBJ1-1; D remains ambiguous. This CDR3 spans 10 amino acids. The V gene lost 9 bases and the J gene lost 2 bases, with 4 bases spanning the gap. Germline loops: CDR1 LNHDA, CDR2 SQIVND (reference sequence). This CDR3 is CASANTEAFF. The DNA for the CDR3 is TGTGCCAGCGCTAACACTGAAGCTTTCTTT. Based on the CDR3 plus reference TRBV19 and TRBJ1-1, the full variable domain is DGGITQSPKYLFRKEGQNVTLSCEQNLNHDAMYWYRQDPGQGLRLIYYSQIVNDFQKGDIAEGYSVSREKKESFPLTVTSAQKNPTAFYLCASANTEAFFGQGTRLTVV.

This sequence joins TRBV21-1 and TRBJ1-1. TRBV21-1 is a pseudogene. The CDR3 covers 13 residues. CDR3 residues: CASSKGVNTEAFF. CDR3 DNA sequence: TGTGCCAGCAGCAAAGGGGTGAACACTGAAGCTTTCTTT.